One T cell receptor beta chain is described in this entry. This sample was taken from a study of control samples from healthy donors and cancer patients. Sequencing used immunoSEQ multiplex PCR; TCRdb keeps in-frame clones, though not all of them. Among approximately 170,000 clones, just over 90% were seen once, and the ten largest hold over 1.1%. The germline V and J ends were trimmed by 6 bases and 7 bases, with 19 bases remaining between them. This CDR3 has 15 amino acids. Germline V CDR1 and CDR2: MNHEY, SVGEGT. Source material: blood. The rearrangement links TRBV6-2 or TRBV6-3 to TRBJ1-5, with D hard to call. This clonotype was sampled from a man aged 25-40 years in good health. CDR3 coding DNA: TGTGCCAGCAGCTTCTCGGACGGACTAGTGCAGCCCCAGCATTTT. Residues: CASSFSDGLVQPQHF.